These 11 T cell receptor beta chains originate from one sample sequenced in a study of siplizumab effects on memory and regulatory T cells. The protocol was immunoSEQ multiplex PCR, while the TCRdb copy is restricted to in-frame clones and leaves out a portion. The sample includes 85,000 to 130,000 clones, about 93% seen only once; the top ten take roughly 0.59%. Sequencing was performed on Tregs sorted from blood. These receptor sequences come from a human donor in good health.

The CDR3 loop reads CASIPTGGLNTIYF. Here the CDR3 DNA reads TGTGCCAGCATTCCGACAGGGGGCCTCAACACCATATATTTT. This chain connects TRBV6-1 to TRBJ1-3, with 10 nucleotides matching TRBD1. In germline, CDR1 is MNHNS, CDR2 SASEGT. V dropped 7 bases and J dropped 7; count of bases not matched to a gene: 7. The CDR3 length is 14 residues.

The chain couples TRBV5-4 to TRBJ2-3, with TRBD2 matching 11 bases. The CDR3 is 18 amino acids. CDR1 is SGHNT and CDR2 is YYREEE in the germline V gene (reference sequence). V was pared by 2 bases and J by 0 bases, with 8 bases of the junction left unmatched. In DNA form, the CDR3 reads TGTGCCAGCAGCTTCGACCTTGGGACTAGCGGAAGCACAGATACGCAGTATTTT. Its protein product is CASSFDLGTSGSTDTQYF. Using reference TRBV5-4 and TRBJ2-3 for the parts outside the CDR3, the full variable domain is ETGVTQSPTHLIKTRGQQVTLRCSSQSGHNTVSWYQQALGQGPQFIFQYYREEENGRGNFPPRFSGLQFPNYSSELNVNALELDDSALYLCASSFDLGTSGSTDTQYFGPGTRLTVL.

The chain recombines TRBV11-3 with TRBJ1-3; D uncertain. The V and J ends lost 1 base and 4 bases respectively, with 11 bases between them. Germline V gene sequence: CDR1 SGHNT, CDR2 YENEEA. This CDR3 has 15 amino acids. The CDR3 coding sequence is TGTGCCAGCAGCTTAGGTCGCGGTTACGGAAACACCATATATTTT. Translated, it gives CASSLGRGYGNTIYF.

This clone was counted a single time. V and J are TRBV7-6 and TRBJ2-5; tentatively, D is TRBD1 (6 bases). V gave up 5 bases and J gave up 0 bases, with 10 bases separating them. The CDR3 runs 14 residues. The germline V gene has CDR1 SGHVS and CDR2 FNYEAQ. CDR3 sequence reads: CASSADRNQETQYF. In DNA form, the CDR3 reads TGTGCCAGCAGCGCGGACAGAAACCAAGAGACCCAGTACTTC.

The chain combines TRBV4-1 with TRBJ2-1; 8 nucleotides align to TRBD2. Per germline, CDR1 MGHRA and CDR2 YSYEKL. The CDR3 runs 15 residues. Unmatched junction bases numbered 9, after V lost 4 bases and J lost 7 bases. CDR3 residues: CASSPFLGRGNEQFF. The CDR3 region has the DNA TGCGCCAGCAGCCCCTTTCTCGGGAGGGGTAATGAGCAGTTCTTC.

V and J are TRBV7-8 and TRBJ1-6; 11 nucleotides line up with TRBD1. From germline, CDR1 is SGHVS and CDR2 FQNEAQ. The ends lost 5 bases at V and 9 bases at J; junction bases unmatched: 9. This CDR3 spans 16 amino acids. The chain's CDR3 is CASSTRTGGGGSPLHF. For the CDR3, the DNA is TGTGCCAGCAGCACCCGGACAGGGGGCGGCGGTTCACCCCTCCACTTT.

The chain combines TRBV19 with TRBJ2-5; the D gene is possibly TRBD1 (6 bases). Germline CDR1 reads LNHDA; CDR2 reads SQIVND (reference sequence). The length of the CDR3 is 14 residues. V lost 1 base and J 1 base, leaving 7 bases between the germline ends. CDR3 DNA: TGTGCCAGTAGTATAGGAGGGGGCCAAGAGACCCAGTACTTC. Amino acids: CASSIGGGQETQYF.

This clone came up once. The chain employs TRBV6-5 and TRBJ1-1, with D uncertain. This CDR3 is 12 amino acids long. From germline, CDR1 is MNHEY and CDR2 SVGAGI. V lost 6 bases and J 4 bases, leaving 9 bases between the germline ends. The DNA of the CDR3 is TGTGCCAGCAGCCGATCTGGCACTGAAGCTTTCTTT. It encodes CASSRSGTEAFF.

This chain uses TRBV11-3 with TRBJ2-3; D possibly uses TRBD1 or TRBD2 (5 bases each). This CDR3 region has 14 residues. CDR1 SGHNT and CDR2 YENEEA come from the germline V gene. Trimming pared 8 bases from V and 6 bases from J, leaving 18 bases between. The CDR3 nucleotides are TGTGCCAGCTTAAGGGACGGAGTCACGGATACGCAGTATTTT. It specifies CASLRDGVTDTQYF.

The rearrangement links TRBV20-1 to TRBJ2-5; D gene unclear. V lost 1 base and J 5 bases, leaving 2 bases between the germline ends. The V gene's germline CDR1 is DFQATT and CDR2 SNEGSKA (reference sequence). The CDR3 extends over 10 amino acids. The CDR3 nucleotides read TGCAGTGCTAGAGTGGAGACCCAGTACTTC. Protein: CSARVETQYF.

V usage is TRBV2 and J usage is TRBJ2-1, with TRBD1 as a possible D gene (6 bases). Germline values: CDR1 SNHLY, CDR2 FYNNEI. V was shortened by 4 bases and J by 0 bases, with 16 bases between the two germline ends. CDR3 size: 17 residues. CDR3 in DNA: TGTGCCAGCAGTGTCCTGGGGGACACACCCTCCTACAATGAGCAGTTCTTC. This codes for CASSVLGDTPSYNEQFF.